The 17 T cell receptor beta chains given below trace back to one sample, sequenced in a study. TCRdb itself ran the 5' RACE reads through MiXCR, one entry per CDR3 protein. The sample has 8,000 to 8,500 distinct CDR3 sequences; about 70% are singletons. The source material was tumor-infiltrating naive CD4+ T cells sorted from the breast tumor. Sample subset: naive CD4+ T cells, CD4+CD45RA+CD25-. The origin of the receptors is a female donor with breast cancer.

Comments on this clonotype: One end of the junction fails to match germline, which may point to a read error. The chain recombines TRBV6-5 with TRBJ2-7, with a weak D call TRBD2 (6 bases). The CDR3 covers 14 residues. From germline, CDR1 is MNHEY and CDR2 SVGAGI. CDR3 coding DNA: TGCGCCAGCTTCCTTGGGGGGAGCTCCTACGAGCAGTACTTC. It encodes CASFLGGSSYEQYF.

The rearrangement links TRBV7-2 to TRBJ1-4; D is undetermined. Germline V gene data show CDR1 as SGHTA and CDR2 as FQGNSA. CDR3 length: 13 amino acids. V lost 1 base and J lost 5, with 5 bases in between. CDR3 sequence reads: CASSLDGNEKLFF. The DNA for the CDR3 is TGTGCCAGCAGCTTAGATGGCAATGAAAAACTGTTTTTT.

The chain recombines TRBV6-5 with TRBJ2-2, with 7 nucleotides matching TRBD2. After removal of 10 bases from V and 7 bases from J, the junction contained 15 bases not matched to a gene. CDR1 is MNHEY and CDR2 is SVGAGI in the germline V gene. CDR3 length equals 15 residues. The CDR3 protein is CATITSAGSSGELFF. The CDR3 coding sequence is TGTGCCACGATCACTAGCGCGGGTTCTAGCGGGGAGCTGTTTTTT.

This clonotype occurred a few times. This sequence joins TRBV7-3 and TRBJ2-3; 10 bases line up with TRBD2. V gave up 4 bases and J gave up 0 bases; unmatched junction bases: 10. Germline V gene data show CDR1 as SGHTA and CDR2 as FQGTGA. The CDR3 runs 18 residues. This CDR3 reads CASSSRTSGSPSTDTQYF. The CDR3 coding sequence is TGTGCCAGCAGCTCAAGGACTAGCGGTAGTCCAAGCACAGATACGCAGTATTTT.

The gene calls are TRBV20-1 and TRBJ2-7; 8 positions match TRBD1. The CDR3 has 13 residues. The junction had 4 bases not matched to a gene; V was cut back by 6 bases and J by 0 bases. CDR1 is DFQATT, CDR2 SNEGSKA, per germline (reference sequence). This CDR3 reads CSAHQGASYEQYF. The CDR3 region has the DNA TGCAGTGCGCACCAGGGGGCCTCCTACGAGCAGTACTTC.

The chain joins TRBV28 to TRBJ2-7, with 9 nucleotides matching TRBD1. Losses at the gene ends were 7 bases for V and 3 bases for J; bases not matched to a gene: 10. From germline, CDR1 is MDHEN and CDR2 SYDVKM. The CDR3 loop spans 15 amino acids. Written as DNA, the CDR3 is TGTGCCAGCACCCTGGGCGGGACAGGGCTCTACGAGCAGTACTTC. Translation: CASTLGGTGLYEQYF.

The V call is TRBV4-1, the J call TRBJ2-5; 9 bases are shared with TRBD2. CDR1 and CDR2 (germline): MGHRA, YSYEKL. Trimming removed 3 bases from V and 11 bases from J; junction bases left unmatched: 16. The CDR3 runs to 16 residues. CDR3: CASSQDSGRVTDTQYF. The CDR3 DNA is TGCGCCAGCAGCCAGGATAGCGGGAGAGTCACAGATACGCAGTACTTC.

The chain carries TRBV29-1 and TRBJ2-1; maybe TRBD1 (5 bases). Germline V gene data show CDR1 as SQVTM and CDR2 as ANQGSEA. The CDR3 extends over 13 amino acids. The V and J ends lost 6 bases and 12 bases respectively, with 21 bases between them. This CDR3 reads CSVQLSGADGQFF. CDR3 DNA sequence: TGCAGCGTACAGTTATCTGGGGCCGACGGGCAGTTCTTC.

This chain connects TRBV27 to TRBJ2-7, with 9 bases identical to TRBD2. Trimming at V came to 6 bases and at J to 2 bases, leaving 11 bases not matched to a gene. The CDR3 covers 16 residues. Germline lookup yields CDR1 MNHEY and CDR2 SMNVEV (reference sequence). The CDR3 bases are TGTGCCAGCAGACTTGATAGCGGGGGATCCCCCTACGAGCAGTACTTC. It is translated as CASRLDSGGSPYEQYF.

This CDR3 is CSARRGSESYEQYF. The CDR3, as DNA: TGCAGTGCTAGACGCGGGAGCGAGTCCTACGAGCAGTACTTC. The chain is built from TRBV20-1 and TRBJ2-7; 7 bases agree with TRBD2. In germline, CDR1 is DFQATT, CDR2 SNEGSKA (reference sequence). CDR3 size: 14 residues. With 2 bases clipped from V and 1 base from J, the junction kept 5 bases outside the gene matches.

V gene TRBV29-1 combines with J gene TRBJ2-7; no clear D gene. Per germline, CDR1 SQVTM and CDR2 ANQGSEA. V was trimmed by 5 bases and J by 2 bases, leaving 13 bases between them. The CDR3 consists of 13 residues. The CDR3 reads CSVRRQETYEQYF. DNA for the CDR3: TGCAGCGTTCGGCGGCAGGAGACCTACGAGCAGTACTTC.

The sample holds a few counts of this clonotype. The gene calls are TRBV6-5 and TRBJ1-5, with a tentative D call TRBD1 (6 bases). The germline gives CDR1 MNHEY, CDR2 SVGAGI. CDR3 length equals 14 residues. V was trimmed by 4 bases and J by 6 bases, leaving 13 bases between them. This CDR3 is CASSSTGYRQPQHF. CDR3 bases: TGTGCCAGCAGTTCCACAGGGTATCGTCAGCCCCAGCATTTT.

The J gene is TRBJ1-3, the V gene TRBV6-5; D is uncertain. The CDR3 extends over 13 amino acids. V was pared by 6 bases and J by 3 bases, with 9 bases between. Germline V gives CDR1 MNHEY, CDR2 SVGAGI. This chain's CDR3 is CASSPDHGNTIYF. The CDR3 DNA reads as TGTGCCAGCAGCCCCGACCATGGAAACACCATATATTTT.

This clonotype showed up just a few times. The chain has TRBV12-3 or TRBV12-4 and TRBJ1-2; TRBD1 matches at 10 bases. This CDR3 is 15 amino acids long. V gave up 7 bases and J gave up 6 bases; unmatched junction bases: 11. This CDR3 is CASTQRGQGRNGYTF. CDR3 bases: TGTGCCAGCACGCAACGGGGACAGGGGAGGAATGGCTACACCTTC.

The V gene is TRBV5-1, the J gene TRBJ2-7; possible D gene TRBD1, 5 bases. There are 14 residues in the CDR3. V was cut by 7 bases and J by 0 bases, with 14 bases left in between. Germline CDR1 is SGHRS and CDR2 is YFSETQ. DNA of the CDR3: TGCGCCAGCGGGGCAGGTCTTAGCTCCTACGAGCAGTACTTC. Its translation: CASGAGLSSYEQYF. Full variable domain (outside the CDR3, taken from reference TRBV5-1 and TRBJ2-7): KAGVTQTPRYLIKTRGQQVTLSCSPISGHRSVSWYQQTPGQGLQFLFEYFSETQRNKGNFPGRFSGRQFSNSRSEMNVSTLELGDSALYLCASGAGLSSYEQYFGPGTRLTVT.

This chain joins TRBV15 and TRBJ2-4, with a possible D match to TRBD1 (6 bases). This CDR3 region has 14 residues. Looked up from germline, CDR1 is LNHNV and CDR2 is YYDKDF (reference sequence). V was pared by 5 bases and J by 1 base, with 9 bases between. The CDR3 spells CATSSDRAKNIQYF. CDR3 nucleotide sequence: TGTGCCACCAGCTCAGACAGGGCCAAAAACATTCAGTACTTC.

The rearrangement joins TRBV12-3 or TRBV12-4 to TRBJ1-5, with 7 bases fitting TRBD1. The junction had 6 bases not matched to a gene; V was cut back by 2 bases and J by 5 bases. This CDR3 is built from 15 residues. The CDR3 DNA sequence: TGTGCCAGCAGTTTACAGGGACAGTTGGATCAGCCCCAGCATTTT. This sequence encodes CASSLQGQLDQPQHF.